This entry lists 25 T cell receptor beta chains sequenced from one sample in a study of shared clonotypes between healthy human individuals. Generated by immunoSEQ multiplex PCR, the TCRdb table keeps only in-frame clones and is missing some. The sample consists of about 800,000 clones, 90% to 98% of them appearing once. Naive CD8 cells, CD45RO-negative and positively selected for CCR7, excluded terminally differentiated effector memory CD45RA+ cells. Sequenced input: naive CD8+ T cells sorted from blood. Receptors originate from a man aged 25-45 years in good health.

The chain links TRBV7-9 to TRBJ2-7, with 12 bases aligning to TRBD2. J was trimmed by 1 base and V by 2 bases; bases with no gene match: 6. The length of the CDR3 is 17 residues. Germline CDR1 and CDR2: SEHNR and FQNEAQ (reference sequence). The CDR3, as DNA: TGTGCCAGCAGCTTACCTTCTAGCGGGAGGGGTTCCTACGAGCAGTACTTC. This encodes CASSLPSSGRGSYEQYF.

The CDR3, as DNA: TGCGCCAGCAGCCAAACGCGGAACTATGGCTACACCTTC. The encoded protein is CASSQTRNYGYTF. The chain couples TRBV4-1 to TRBJ1-2; D is unclear. V was pared by 2 bases and J by 2 bases, with 6 bases between. Per the germline V gene, CDR1 is MGHRA and CDR2 is YSYEKL. CDR3 length equals 13 residues.

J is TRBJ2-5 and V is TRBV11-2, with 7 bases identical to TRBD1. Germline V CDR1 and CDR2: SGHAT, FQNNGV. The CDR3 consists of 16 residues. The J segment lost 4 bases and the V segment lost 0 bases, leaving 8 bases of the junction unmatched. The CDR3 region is CASSLDQARGPETQYF. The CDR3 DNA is TGTGCCAGCAGCTTAGATCAAGCGAGGGGGCCAGAGACCCAGTACTTC. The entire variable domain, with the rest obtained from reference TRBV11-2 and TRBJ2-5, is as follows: EAGVAQSPRYKIIEKRQSVAFWCNPISGHATLYWYQQILGQGPKLLIQFQNNGVVDDSQLPKDRFSAERLKGVDSTLKIQPAKLEDSAVYLCASSLDQARGPETQYFGPGTRLLVL.

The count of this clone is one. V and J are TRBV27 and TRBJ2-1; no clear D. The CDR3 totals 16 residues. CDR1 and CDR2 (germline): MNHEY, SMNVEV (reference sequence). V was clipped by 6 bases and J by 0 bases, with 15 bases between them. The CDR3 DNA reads TGTGCCAGCAGCCCGGCCTCCTTGAGCTCCTACAATGAGCAGTTCTTC. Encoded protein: CASSPASLSSYNEQFF.

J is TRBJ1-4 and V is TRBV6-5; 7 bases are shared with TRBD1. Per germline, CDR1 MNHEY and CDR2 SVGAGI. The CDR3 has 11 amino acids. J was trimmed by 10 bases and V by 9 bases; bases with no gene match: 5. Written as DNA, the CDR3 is TGTGCCAGTGGGACAGAAGGAAAACTGTTTTTT. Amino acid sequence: CASGTEGKLFF.

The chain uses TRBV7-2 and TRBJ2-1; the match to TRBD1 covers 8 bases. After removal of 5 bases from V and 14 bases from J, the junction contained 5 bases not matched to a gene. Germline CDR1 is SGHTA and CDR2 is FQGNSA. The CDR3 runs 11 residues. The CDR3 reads CASSKTGEEFF. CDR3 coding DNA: TGTGCCAGCAGCAAGACAGGGGAGGAGTTCTTC.

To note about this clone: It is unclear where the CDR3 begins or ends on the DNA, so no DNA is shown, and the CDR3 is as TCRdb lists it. CDR3 loop: CASRLVAVGSGRARLCTDTQYF. The V and J genes are TRBV12-2 and TRBJ2-3; the D segment call TRBD2 is taken from the table without a DNA check. TRBV12-2 is a documented pseudogene. The CDR3 is 22 amino acids long, termini counted.

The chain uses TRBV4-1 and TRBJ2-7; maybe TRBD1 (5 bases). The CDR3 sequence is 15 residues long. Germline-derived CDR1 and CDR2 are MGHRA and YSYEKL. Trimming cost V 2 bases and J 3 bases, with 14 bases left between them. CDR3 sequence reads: CASSQPGQPGYEQYF. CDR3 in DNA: TGCGCCAGCAGCCAACCAGGACAACCGGGCTACGAGCAGTACTTC.

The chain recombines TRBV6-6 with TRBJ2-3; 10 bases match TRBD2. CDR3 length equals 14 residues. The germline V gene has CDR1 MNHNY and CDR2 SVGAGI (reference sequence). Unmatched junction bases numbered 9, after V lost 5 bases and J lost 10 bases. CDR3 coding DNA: TGTGCCAGCAGTAGGAGCGGGAGGGCTCTCGCGCAGTATTTT. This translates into CASSRSGRALAQYF.

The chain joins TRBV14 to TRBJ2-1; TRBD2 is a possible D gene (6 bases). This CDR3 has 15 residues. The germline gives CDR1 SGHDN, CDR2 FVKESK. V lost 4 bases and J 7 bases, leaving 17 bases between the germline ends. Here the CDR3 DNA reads TGTGCCAGCAGCCCTCGGAGGGCATCTTTGAATGAGCAGTTCTTC. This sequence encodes CASSPRRASLNEQFF.

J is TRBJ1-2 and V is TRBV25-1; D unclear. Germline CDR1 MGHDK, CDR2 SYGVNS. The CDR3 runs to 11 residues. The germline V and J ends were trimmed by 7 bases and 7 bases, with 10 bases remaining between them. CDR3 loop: CASKDRRGYTF. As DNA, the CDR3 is TGTGCCAGCAAGGACCGTCGTGGCTACACCTTC.

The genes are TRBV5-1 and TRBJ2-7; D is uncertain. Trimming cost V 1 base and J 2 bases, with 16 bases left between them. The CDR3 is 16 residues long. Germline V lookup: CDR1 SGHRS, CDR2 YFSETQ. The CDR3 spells CASSLIGSGGTYEQYF. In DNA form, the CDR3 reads TGCGCCAGCAGCTTGATAGGGTCAGGTGGAACCTACGAGCAGTACTTC.

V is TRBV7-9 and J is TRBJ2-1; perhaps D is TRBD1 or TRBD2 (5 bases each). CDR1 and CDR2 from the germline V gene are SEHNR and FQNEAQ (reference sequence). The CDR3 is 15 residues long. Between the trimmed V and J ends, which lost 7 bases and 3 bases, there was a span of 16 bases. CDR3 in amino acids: CASIPGTAVYNEQFF. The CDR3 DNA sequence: TGTGCCAGCATTCCCGGGACCGCAGTCTACAATGAGCAGTTCTTC.

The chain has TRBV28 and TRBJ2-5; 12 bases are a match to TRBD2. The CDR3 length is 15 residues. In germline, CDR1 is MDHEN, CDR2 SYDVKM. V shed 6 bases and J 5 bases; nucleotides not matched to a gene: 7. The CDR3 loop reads CASRSFLAGGETQYF. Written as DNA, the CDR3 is TGTGCCAGCAGGAGCTTTCTAGCGGGGGGGGAGACCCAGTACTTC. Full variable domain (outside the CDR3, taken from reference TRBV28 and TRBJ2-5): DVKVTQSSRYLVKRTGEKVFLECVQDMDHENMFWYRQDPGLGLRLIYFSYDVKMKEKGDIPEGYSVSREKKERFSLILESASTNQTSMYLCASRSFLAGGETQYFGPGTRLLVL.

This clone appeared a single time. This CDR3 reads CASSHLSGGMYTEAFF. Written as DNA, the CDR3 is TGCGCCAGCAGCCACCTCAGCGGGGGCATGTACACTGAAGCTTTCTTT. The V and J genes are TRBV4-1 and TRBJ1-1; weak D call: TRBD1 (6 bases). This CDR3 is 16 amino acids long. V was clipped by 3 bases and J by 3 bases, with 17 bases between them. The germline gives CDR1 MGHRA, CDR2 YSYEKL.

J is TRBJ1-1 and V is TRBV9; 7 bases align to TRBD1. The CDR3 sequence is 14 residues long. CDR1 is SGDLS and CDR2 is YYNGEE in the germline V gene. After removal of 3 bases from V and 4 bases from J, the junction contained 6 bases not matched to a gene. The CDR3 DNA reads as TGTGCCAGCAGCGGCCGGCGGGACAGCACTGAAGCTTTCTTT. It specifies CASSGRRDSTEAFF.

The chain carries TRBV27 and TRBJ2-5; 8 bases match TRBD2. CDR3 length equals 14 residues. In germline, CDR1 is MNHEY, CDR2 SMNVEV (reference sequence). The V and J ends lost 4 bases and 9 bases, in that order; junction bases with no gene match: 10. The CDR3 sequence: CASSSFGREGAQYF. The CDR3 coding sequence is TGTGCCAGCAGTTCCTTCGGACGGGAGGGGGCCCAGTACTTC.

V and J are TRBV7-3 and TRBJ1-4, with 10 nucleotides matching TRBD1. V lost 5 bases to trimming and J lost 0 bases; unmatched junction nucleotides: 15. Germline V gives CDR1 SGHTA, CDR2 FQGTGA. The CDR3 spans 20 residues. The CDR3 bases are TGTGCCAGCAGCGGCCTGGTCCCCGGACAGGGGGATGCAACTAATGAAAAACTGTTTTTT. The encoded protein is CASSGLVPGQGDATNEKLFF.

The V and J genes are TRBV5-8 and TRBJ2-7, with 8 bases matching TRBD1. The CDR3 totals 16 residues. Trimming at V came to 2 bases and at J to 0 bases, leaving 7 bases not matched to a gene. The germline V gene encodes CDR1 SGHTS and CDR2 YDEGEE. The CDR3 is CASSLFGTGGSYEQYF. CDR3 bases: TGTGCCAGCAGCTTATTTGGGACAGGTGGCTCCTACGAGCAGTACTTC.

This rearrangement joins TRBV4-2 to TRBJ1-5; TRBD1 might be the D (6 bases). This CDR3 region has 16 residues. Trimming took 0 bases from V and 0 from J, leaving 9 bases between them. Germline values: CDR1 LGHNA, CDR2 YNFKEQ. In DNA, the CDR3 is TGTGCCAGCAGCCAAGATATGACAGGTAGCAATCAGCCCCAGCATTTT. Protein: CASSQDMTGSNQPQHF.

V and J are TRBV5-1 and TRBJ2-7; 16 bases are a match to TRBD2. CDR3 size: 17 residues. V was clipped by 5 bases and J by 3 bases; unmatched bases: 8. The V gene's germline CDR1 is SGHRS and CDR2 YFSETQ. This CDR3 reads CASSWGLAGGPGYEQYF. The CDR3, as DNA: TGCGCCAGCAGTTGGGGACTAGCGGGAGGGCCGGGCTACGAGCAGTACTTC.

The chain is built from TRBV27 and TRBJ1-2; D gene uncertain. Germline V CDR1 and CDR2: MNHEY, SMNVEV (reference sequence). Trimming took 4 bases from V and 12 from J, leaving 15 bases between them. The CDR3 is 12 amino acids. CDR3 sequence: CASSSAGRADTF. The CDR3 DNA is TGTGCCAGCAGTTCCGCTGGGAGGGCGGACACCTTC.

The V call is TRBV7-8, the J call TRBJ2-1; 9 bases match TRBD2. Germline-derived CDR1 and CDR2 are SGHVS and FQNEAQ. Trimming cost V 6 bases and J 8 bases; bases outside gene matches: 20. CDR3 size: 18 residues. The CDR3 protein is CASSSTRPGLAVQDEQFF. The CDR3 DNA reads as TGTGCCAGCAGTTCTACTCGACCGGGACTAGCTGTTCAGGATGAGCAGTTCTTC.

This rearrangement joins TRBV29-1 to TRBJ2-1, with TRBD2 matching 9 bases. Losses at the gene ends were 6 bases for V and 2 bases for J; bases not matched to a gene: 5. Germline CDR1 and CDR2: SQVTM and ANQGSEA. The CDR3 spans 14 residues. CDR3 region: CSVGSGGTYNEQFF. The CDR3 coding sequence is TGCAGCGTAGGGAGCGGGGGGACCTACAATGAGCAGTTCTTC.

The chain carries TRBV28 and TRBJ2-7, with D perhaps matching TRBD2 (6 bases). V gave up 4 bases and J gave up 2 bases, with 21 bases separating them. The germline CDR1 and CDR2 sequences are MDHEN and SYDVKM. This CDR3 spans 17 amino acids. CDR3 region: CASSYNLLGGKAYEQYF. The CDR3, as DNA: TGTGCCAGCAGTTACAACTTATTGGGGGGAAAGGCCTACGAGCAGTACTTC.